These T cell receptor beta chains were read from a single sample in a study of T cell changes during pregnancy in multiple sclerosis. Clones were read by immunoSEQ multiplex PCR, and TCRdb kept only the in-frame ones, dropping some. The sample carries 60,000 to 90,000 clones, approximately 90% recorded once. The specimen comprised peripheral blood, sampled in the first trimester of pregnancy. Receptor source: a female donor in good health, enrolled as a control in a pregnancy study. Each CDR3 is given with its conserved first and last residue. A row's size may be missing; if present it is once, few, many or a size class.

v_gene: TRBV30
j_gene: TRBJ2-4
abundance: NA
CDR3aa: CAWSRDSGDIQYF

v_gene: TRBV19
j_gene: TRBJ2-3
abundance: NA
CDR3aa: CASSPRTSGGTDTQYF

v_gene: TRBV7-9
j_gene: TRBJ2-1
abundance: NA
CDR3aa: CASSLSISYEQFF

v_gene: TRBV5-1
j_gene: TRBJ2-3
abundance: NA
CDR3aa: CASSLESDTQYF

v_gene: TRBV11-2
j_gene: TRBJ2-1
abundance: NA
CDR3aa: CASRAQSSYNEQFF

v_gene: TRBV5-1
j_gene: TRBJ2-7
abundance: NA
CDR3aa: CASGVASGYLRLSEQYF

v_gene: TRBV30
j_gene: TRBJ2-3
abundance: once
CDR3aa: CAWASPGQLTDTQYF

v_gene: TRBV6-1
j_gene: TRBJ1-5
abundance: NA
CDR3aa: CASSIETNQPQHF

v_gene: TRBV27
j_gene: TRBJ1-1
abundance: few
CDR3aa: CASSLSPRLNTEAFF

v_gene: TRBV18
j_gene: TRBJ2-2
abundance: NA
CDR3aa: CASSLTDNTGELFF

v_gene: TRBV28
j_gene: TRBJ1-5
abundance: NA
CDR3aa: CASSLLQGASNQPQHF

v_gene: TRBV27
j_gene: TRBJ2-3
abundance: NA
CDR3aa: CASSLDRISHTDTQYF

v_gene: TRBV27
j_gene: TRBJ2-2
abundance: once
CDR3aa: CATLNTGELFF

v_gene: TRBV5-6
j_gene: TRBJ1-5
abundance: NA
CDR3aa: CASSLPGGQPQHF

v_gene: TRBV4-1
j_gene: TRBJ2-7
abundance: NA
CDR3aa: CASSPRTGVYEQYF

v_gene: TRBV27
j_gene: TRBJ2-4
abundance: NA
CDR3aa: CASRPGYPGNIQYF

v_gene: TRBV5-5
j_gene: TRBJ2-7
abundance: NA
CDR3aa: CASRGPGQGLDEQYF